The entry below describes one TCR beta chain. The antigen is undetermined. The sample originates from a study of T cell responses to AZD1222 COVID-19 vaccine. V was cut by 1 base and J by 7 bases, with 12 bases left in between. The CDR3 runs to 13 residues. Germline V gene lookup returns CDR1 SGHRS and CDR2 YFSETQ. Profiled with immunoSEQ multiplex PCR; TCRdb holds only in-frame clones, not every one. The sample lists about 100,000 clones, about 87% occurring once. Study-level findings and limits: Spike as a whole was targeted by vaccine-associated CD4 TCRs, dominant at 160-218 and 743-854. Donors were chiefly white British, with a greater number of females, and clonal diversity was perhaps underestimated. Elevations in Spike-specific TCR breadth and depth followed administration of two AZD1222 doses. Only a handful of AZD1222 recipients, several in all, had baseline seropositivity.

The chain links TRBV5-1 to TRBJ2-7, with D tentatively TRBD1 or TRBD2 (6 bases each). This clonotype was sampled from an adult in good health. This sample comprised peripheral blood, obtained on day 0 of MenACWY control vaccination. CDR3 bases: TGCGCCAGCAGCTTGACGGGGGCGGGGGAGCAGTACTTC. Amino acids: CASSLTGAGEQYF. The whole variable domain, filled in from reference TRBV5-1 and TRBJ2-7, reads KAGVTQTPRYLIKTRGQQVTLSCSPISGHRSVSWYQQTPGQGLQFLFEYFSETQRNKGNFPGRFSGRQFSNSRSEMNVSTLELGDSALYLCASSLTGAGEQYFGPGTRLTVT.